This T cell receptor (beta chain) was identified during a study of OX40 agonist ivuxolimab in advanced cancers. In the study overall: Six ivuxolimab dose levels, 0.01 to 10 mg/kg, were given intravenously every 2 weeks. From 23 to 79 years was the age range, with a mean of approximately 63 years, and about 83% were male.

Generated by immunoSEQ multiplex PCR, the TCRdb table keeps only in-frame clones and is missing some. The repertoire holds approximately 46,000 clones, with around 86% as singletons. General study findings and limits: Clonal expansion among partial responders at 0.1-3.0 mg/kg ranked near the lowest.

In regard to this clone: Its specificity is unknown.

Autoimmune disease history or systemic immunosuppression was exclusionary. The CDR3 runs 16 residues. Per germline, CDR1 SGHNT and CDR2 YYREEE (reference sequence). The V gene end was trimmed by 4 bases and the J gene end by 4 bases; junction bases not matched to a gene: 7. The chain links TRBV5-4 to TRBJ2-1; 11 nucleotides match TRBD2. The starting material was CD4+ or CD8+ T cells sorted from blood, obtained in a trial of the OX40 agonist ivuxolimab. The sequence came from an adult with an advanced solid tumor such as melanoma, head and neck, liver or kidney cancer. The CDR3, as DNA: TGTGCCAGCAGCGCTCCGGGACTAGCGGATTACAATGAGCAGTTCTTC. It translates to CASSAPGLADYNEQFF.